The clone carrying this TCR beta chain has a handful of counts. This sample stems from a study of blood T cell repertoires in COVID-19. TCRdb keeps only in-frame clones here, not all; method: immunoSEQ multiplex PCR. The table includes 80,000 to 130,000 clones, around nine tenths detected once. The CDR3 covers 17 residues. CDR1 and CDR2 from the germline V gene are SGHNT and YENEEA. V was clipped by 1 base and J by 0 bases; unmatched bases: 3. The specimen sequenced was peripheral blood. The chain couples TRBV11-3 to TRBJ2-7, with TRBD2 matching 13 bases. This clonotype was obtained from a man aged 70 or older with acute or convalescent COVID-19. Here the CDR3 reads CASSLVGLAGRSYEQYF. DNA of the CDR3: TGTGCCAGCAGCTTAGTGGGACTAGCGGGGCGCTCCTACGAGCAGTACTTC.